What follows describes a single T cell receptor beta chain. The data were obtained in a study of CD8 T cells in Susac syndrome. Germline V CDR1 and CDR2: MNHEY, SVGEGT. The CDR3 covers 16 residues. Trimming removed 2 bases from V and 1 base from J, with 9 bases in between. Reverse transcription of roughly 0.5 to 1 ug RNA was carried out with random hexamers. Via MiXCR, TCRdb re-called the immunoSEQ multiplex PCR reads, giving one row per CDR3 protein. The sample holds around 200,000 distinct CDR3 sequences, more than 85% seen once. The rearrangement joins TRBV6-2 or TRBV6-3 to TRBJ2-6, with D uncertain. This receptor was taken from a human donor with Susac syndrome. The sample taken for sequencing was CD8+ T cells from PBMCs. The CDR3 sequence is CASSYPIESGANVLTF. The CDR3 DNA follows: TGTGCCAGCAGTTACCCAATTGAGTCTGGGGCCAACGTCCTGACTTTC.